This T cell receptor (beta chain) was recovered during a study of blood T cell repertoires in COVID-19. In the study's own analysis: Reference gene primer amplification gave estimated nucleated cell counts. Measured with immunoSEQ multiplex PCR; TCRdb has only the in-frame clones, and not every one. That table supplies the V and J calls and clone size; D and trimming were determined from the DNA. The data show more than 75,000 clones, just over 85% seen once. This receptor was obtained from a woman older than 75 with acute or convalescent COVID-19. The material sequenced was peripheral blood.

CDR3 region: CSASLAGALAQYF. The CDR3 region has the DNA TGCAGTGCTAGTTTGGCAGGGGCATTGGCGCAGTACTTC. The chain has TRBV20-1 and TRBJ2-7; D is possibly TRBD1 (6 bases). CDR3 length: 13 amino acids. Trimming took off 3 bases at V and 9 bases at J, with 18 bases between the two ends. Germline assignment: CDR1 DFQATT and CDR2 SNEGSKA (reference sequence).